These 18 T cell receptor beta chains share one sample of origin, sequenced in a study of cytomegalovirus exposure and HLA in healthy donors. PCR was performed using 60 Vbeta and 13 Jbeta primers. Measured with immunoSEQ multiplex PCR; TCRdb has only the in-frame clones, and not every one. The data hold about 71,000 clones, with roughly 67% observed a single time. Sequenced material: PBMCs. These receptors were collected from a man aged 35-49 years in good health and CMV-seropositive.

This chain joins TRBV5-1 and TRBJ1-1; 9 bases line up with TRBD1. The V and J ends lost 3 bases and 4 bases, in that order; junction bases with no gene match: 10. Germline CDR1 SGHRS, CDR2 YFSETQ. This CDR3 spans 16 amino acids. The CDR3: CASSSRTGTGFTEAFF. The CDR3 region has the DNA TGCGCCAGCAGCTCACGAACCGGGACAGGGTTCACTGAAGCTTTCTTT.

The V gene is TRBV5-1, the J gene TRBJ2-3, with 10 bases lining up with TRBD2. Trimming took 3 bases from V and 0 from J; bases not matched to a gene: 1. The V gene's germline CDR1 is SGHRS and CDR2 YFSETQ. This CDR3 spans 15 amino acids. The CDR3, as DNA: TGCGCCAGCAGCTGGACTAGCGGTAGCACAGATACGCAGTATTTT. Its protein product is CASSWTSGSTDTQYF.

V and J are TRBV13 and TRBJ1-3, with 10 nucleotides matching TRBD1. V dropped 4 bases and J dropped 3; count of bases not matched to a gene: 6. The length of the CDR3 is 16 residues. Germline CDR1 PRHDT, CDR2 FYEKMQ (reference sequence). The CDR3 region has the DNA TGTGCCAGCAGCTCGCCGGGACAGGGGAATGGAAACACCATATATTTT. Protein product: CASSSPGQGNGNTIYF.

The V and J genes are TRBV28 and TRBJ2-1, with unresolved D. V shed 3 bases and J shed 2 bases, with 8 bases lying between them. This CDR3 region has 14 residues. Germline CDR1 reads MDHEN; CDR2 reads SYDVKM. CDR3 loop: CASSFRSAYNEQFF. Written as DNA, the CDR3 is TGTGCCAGCAGTTTTAGAAGCGCCTACAATGAGCAGTTCTTC.

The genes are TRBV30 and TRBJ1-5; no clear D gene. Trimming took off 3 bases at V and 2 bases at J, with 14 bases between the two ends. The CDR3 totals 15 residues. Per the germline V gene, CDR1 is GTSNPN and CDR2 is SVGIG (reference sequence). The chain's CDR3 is CAWRSPGYGNQPQHF. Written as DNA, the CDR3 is TGTGCCTGGAGATCCCCAGGATATGGCAATCAGCCCCAGCATTTT.

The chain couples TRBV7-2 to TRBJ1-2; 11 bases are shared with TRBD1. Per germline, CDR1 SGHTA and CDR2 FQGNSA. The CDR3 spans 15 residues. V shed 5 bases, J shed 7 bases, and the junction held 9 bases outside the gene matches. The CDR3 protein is CASSPPGQGAGGYTF. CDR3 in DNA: TGTGCCAGCAGCCCCCCCGGACAGGGGGCGGGTGGCTACACCTTC.

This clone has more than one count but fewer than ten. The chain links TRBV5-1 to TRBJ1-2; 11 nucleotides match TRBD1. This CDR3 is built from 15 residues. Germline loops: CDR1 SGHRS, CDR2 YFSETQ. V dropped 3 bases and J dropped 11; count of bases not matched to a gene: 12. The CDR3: CASSWRDRGSTPYTF. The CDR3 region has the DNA TGCGCCAGCAGCTGGAGGGACAGGGGGTCCACCCCTTACACCTTC.

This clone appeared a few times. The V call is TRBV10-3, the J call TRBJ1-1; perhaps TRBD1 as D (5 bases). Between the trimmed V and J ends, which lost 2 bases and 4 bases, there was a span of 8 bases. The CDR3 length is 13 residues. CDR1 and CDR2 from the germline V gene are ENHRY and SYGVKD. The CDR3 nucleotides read TGTGCCATCAGTGAGGGGCAGGGCACTGAAGCTTTCTTT. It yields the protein CAISEGQGTEAFF.

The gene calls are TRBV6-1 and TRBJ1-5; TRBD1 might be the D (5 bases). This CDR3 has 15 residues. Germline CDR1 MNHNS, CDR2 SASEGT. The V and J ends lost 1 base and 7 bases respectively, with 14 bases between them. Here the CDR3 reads CASSEGGGRHQPQHF. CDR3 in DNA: TGTGCCAGCAGTGAAGGGGGGGGAAGACACCAGCCCCAGCATTTT.

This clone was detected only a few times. CDR3 sequence reads: CASSETLLSGNQPQHF. CDR3 coding DNA: TGTGCCAGCAGTGAAACTTTACTATCGGGCAATCAGCCCCAGCATTTT. The chain recombines TRBV6-1 with TRBJ1-5; D not resolved. V shed 2 bases and J shed 2 bases, with 13 bases lying between them. The CDR3 has 16 residues. The germline V gene has CDR1 MNHNS and CDR2 SASEGT.

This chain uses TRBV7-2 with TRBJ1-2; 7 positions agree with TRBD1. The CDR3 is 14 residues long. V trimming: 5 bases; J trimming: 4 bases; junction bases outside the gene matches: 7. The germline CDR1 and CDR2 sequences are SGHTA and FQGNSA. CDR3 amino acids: CASSASGQSYGYTF. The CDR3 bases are TGTGCCAGCAGCGCGTCGGGACAGAGCTATGGCTACACCTTC.

CDR3 sequence reads: CASGLVWTVGYGYTF. CDR3 in DNA: TGTGCTAGTGGTTTGGTGTGGACAGTGGGGTATGGCTACACCTTC. The chain combines TRBV12-5 with TRBJ1-2; D possibly corresponds to TRBD1 (6 bases). V lost 0 bases, J lost 5 bases, and 13 bases lay in between. The CDR3 has 15 residues. The germline V gene encodes CDR1 LGHNT and CDR2 FRNRAP.

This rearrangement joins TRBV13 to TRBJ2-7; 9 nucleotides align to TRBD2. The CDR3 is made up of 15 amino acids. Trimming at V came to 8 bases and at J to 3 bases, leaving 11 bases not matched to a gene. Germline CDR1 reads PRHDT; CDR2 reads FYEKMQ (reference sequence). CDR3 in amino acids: CASPTGTSPNYEQYF. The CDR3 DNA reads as TGTGCCAGCCCGACCGGGACTAGCCCAAACTACGAGCAGTACTTC.

CDR3 sequence (DNA): TGTGCCAGTAGAGCAGGGTCCAACACTGAAGCTTTCTTT. It encodes CASRAGSNTEAFF. The chain links TRBV19 to TRBJ1-1, with D possibly matching TRBD1 (5 bases). CDR1 is LNHDA, CDR2 SQIVND, per germline (reference sequence). The CDR3 runs to 13 residues. The ends were cut back, 6 bases at V and 2 bases at J, with 10 bases in the middle.

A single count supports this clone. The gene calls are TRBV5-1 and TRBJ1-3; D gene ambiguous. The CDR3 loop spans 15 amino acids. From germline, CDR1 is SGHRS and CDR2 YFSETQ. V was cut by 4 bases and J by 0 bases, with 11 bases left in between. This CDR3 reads CASSQDSNSGNTIYF. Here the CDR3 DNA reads TGCGCCAGCAGCCAAGACTCAAACTCTGGAAACACCATATATTTT.

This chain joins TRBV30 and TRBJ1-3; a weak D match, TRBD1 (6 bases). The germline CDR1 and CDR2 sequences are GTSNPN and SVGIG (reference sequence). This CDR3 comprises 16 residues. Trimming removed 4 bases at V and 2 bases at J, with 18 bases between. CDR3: CAWNPGGAFAGNTIYF. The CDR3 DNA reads TGTGCCTGGAATCCGGGGGGCGCCTTCGCTGGAAACACCATATATTTT.

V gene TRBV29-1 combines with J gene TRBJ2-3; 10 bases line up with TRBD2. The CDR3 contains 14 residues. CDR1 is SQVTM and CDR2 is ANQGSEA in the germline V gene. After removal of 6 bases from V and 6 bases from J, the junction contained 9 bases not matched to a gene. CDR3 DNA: TGCAGCGTAGTCGGGACTAGCGCTGGGGATACGCAGTATTTT. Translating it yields CSVVGTSAGDTQYF.

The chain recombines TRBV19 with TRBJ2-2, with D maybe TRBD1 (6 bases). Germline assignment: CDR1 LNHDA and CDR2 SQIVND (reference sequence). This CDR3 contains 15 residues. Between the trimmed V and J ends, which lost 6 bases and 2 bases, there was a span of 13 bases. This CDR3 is CASSRGGPNTGELFF. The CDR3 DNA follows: TGTGCCAGTAGCCGAGGGGGACCCAACACCGGGGAGCTGTTTTTT.